These 4 T cell receptor beta chains came from one sample sequenced in a study of cytomegalovirus exposure and HLA in healthy donors. In the PCR, 60 Vbeta and 13 Jbeta primers were used. Sequenced by immunoSEQ multiplex PCR; TCRdb stores in-frame clones only, minus some. Found here are some 180,000 clones, approximately 77% of them singletons; the top ten hold 3.4%. The sample was PBMCs. The receptors come from a man aged 40-50 years in good health and CMV-seropositive.

Here the CDR3 reads CASSLDRVAEQFF. The CDR3 nucleotides read TGTGCCAGCAGTCTTGACAGGGTGGCTGAGCAGTTCTTC. V usage is TRBV7-9 and J usage is TRBJ2-1, with 7 bases lining up with TRBD1. Germline V gene lookup returns CDR1 SEHNR and CDR2 FQNEAQ (reference sequence). The CDR3 loop spans 13 amino acids. Germline trimming cut 6 bases from V and 9 bases from J; bases unmatched to any gene: 8.

This rearrangement joins TRBV4-3 to TRBJ2-2; TRBD1 might be the D (5 bases). Germline CDR1 LGHNA, CDR2 YSLEER. CDR3 size: 16 residues. Trimming pared 2 bases from V and 4 bases from J, leaving 14 bases between. In DNA form, the CDR3 reads TGCGCCAGCAGCCAATTTGGGTACCAGGGCACCGGGGAGCTGTTTTTT. Encoded protein: CASSQFGYQGTGELFF.

The CDR3 loop is CASSFLIYQETQYF. CDR3 in DNA: TGTGCCAGCAGCTTCCTAATCTACCAAGAGACCCAGTACTTC. This rearrangement joins TRBV7-3 to TRBJ2-5; D unclear. CDR1 and CDR2 from the germline V gene are SGHTA and FQGTGA. The CDR3 spans 14 residues. The ends were cut back, 3 bases at V and 0 bases at J, with 8 bases in the middle.

V gene TRBV9 combines with J gene TRBJ2-5; unclear D gene. Germline loops: CDR1 SGDLS, CDR2 YYNGEE. The CDR3 sequence is 13 residues long. Trimming removed 0 bases from V and 2 bases from J, with 5 bases in between. CDR3 residues: CASSVVGQETQYF. CDR3 sequence (DNA): TGTGCCAGCAGCGTAGTCGGTCAAGAGACCCAGTACTTC. Drawing the rest from reference TRBV9 and TRBJ2-5, the complete variable domain is DSGVTQTPKHLITATGQRVTLRCSPRSGDLSVYWYQQSLDQGLQFLIQYYNGEERAKGNILERFSAQQFPDLHSELNLSSLELGDSALYFCASSVVGQETQYFGPGTRLLVL.